The 20 T cell receptor beta chains reported below all come from one sample, sequenced in a study of regulatory T cells in long-lasting Graves disease. Time point specified: persistent/refractory GD, antithyroid drugs over 5 years with positive TRAb. RNA extracted from PBMCs served as the sequencing template. The TCR beta library used iRepertoire HTBI primers with Arm-PCR amplification of CDR3. TCRdb re-called the multiplex PCR reads through MiXCR, storing one row per CDR3 protein. The sample contains more than 300,000 distinct CDR3 sequences, roughly a fifth of which appear only once. Sequenced here: peripheral blood mononuclear cells (PBMCs), sampled when the disease was refractory, from a patient treated with antithyroid drugs. The receptors shown here come from a female donor with Graves disease.

The J gene is TRBJ2-3, the V gene TRBV11-2; D might be TRBD1 (5 bases). The CDR3 length is 15 residues. Germline V lookup: CDR1 SGHAT, CDR2 FQNNGV. The V and J ends lost 0 bases and 9 bases respectively, with 16 bases between them. The CDR3 here is CASSLDPETAQTQYF. CDR3 sequence (DNA): TGTGCCAGCAGCTTAGATCCGGAGACAGCGCAAACGCAGTATTTT.

This clonotype has at least ten counts. The chain links TRBV28 to TRBJ1-2; D is possibly TRBD1 (6 bases). The CDR3 consists of 15 residues. V lost 6 bases, J lost 3 bases, and 17 bases lay in between. Germline loops: CDR1 MDHEN, CDR2 SYDVKM. The CDR3 sequence is CASRSGHPGDYGYTF. CDR3 bases: TGTGCCAGCAGGTCGGGACACCCCGGAGACTATGGCTACACCTTC.

The CDR3 is CASSLGQGSAETQYF. The CDR3 coding sequence is TGCGCCAGCAGCTTGGGACAGGGGTCGGCAGAGACCCAGTACTTC. This rearrangement joins TRBV5-1 to TRBJ2-5; 8 bases match TRBD1. The CDR3 has 15 amino acids. In germline, CDR1 is SGHRS, CDR2 YFSETQ. The junction had 5 bases not matched to a gene; V was cut back by 0 bases and J by 4 bases.

Many counts were recorded for this clonotype. This chain joins TRBV2 and TRBJ2-5; 8 bases align to TRBD1. The CDR3 is made up of 13 amino acids. Trimming cost V 6 bases and J 4 bases; bases outside gene matches: 4. Germline V lookup: CDR1 SNHLY, CDR2 FYNNEI. CDR3 region: CASSGTGGETQYF. In nucleotides, the CDR3 is TGTGCCAGCAGCGGTACAGGGGGAGAGACCCAGTACTTC.

This clonotype showed up many times. This chain uses TRBV6-1 with TRBJ1-1; 7 nucleotides agree with TRBD1. Germline loops: CDR1 MNHNS, CDR2 SASEGT. The CDR3 length is 14 residues. Trimming took 7 bases from V and 11 from J; bases not matched to a gene: 16. CDR3 loop: CASILQGRTARAFF. DNA of the CDR3: TGTGCCAGCATCTTACAGGGGAGGACGGCGAGGGCTTTCTTT.

This clonotype was recorded many times. The V gene is TRBV28, the J gene TRBJ1-1; the D gene is possibly TRBD1 (5 bases). Germline-derived CDR1 and CDR2 are MDHEN and SYDVKM. This CDR3 spans 17 amino acids. Trimming removed 6 bases from V and 1 base from J, with 21 bases in between. The CDR3 reads CASSPLGSGTWNTEAFF. The CDR3 region has the DNA TGTGCCAGCAGCCCCCTAGGCTCAGGGACTTGGAACACTGAAGCTTTCTTT.

This clonotype was seen only a few times. The CDR3 does not end in the conserved phenylalanine or tryptophan, so this is likely a read error. This rearrangement joins TRBV28 to TRBJ1-5; TRBD1 matches 8 bases. With 4 bases clipped from V and 5 bases from J, the junction kept 7 bases outside the gene matches. The CDR3 consists of 15 residues. Germline values: CDR1 MDHEN, CDR2 SYDVKM. CDR3: CASSYQQGEHQPQHL. The CDR3 DNA sequence: TGTGCCAGCAGTTACCAACAGGGGGAACATCAGCCCCAGCATCTT.

The sample holds many counts of this clonotype. The rearrangement uses TRBV11-2 and TRBJ1-6, with D possibly TRBD1 on 5 matching bases. The CDR3 length is 20 residues. The germline V and J ends were trimmed by 5 bases and 3 bases, with 26 bases remaining between them. Germline CDR1 is SGHAT and CDR2 is FQNNGV. In nucleotides, the CDR3 is TGTGCCAGCAGCATCAACCGGGACTTAGCTATCCCCAACTATAATTCACCCCTCCACTTT. Its protein is CASSINRDLAIPNYNSPLHF.

This sequence joins TRBV5-1 and TRBJ2-5, with D hard to call. Germline CDR1 SGHRS, CDR2 YFSETQ. The CDR3 has 15 amino acids. The V gene lost 0 bases and the J gene lost 3 bases, with 12 bases spanning the gap. This CDR3 reads CASSLGVGGEETQYF. The DNA of the CDR3 is TGCGCCAGCAGCTTGGGTGTCGGCGGAGAAGAGACCCAGTACTTC. Variable domain in full (rest from reference TRBV5-1 and TRBJ2-5): KAGVTQTPRYLIKTRGQQVTLSCSPISGHRSVSWYQQTPGQGLQFLFEYFSETQRNKGNFPGRFSGRQFSNSRSEMNVSTLELGDSALYLCASSLGVGGEETQYFGPGTRLLVL.

This clonotype was seen repeatedly, ten times or more. The V call is TRBV6-1, the J call TRBJ2-2, with 8 nucleotides matching TRBD1. Germline lookup yields CDR1 MNHNS and CDR2 SASEGT. V dropped 3 bases and J dropped 7; count of bases not matched to a gene: 4. The CDR3 runs 14 residues. The CDR3 region is CASSDRGRDGELFF. CDR3 DNA: TGTGCCAGCAGTGACAGGGGGCGAGACGGGGAGCTGTTTTTT.

Ten or more counts support this clonotype. J is TRBJ2-7 and V is TRBV6-2 or TRBV6-3; weak D call: TRBD1 (7 bases). There are 15 residues in the CDR3. The ends were cut back, 6 bases at V and 3 bases at J, with 18 bases in the middle. Germline values: CDR1 MNHEY, CDR2 SVGEGT. The CDR3: CASSVQGGADYEQYF. DNA for the CDR3: TGTGCCAGCAGCGTTCAGGGGGGTGCTGACTACGAGCAGTACTTC.

This chain joins TRBV12-3 or TRBV12-4 and TRBJ2-3; tentative D call: TRBD2 (6 bases). There are 15 residues in the CDR3. V lost 2 bases to trimming and J lost 0 bases, with 9 bases between them. CDR3 residues: CASSLFSGSTDTQYF. For the CDR3, the DNA is TGTGCCAGCAGTTTATTTAGCGGAAGCACAGATACGCAGTATTTT.

J is TRBJ2-3 and V is TRBV5-6, with D possibly TRBD2 on 5 matching bases. Germline lookup yields CDR1 SGHDT and CDR2 YYEEEE. The ends were cut back, 4 bases at V and 6 bases at J, with 18 bases in the middle. This CDR3 contains 15 residues. In nucleotides, the CDR3 is TGTGCCAGCAGCCCCTTCCCGGGAAGGATGGATACGCAGTATTTT. Protein: CASSPFPGRMDTQYF.

This clonotype occurred many times. The gene calls are TRBV6-2 or TRBV6-3 and TRBJ1-2; D is perhaps TRBD1 (5 bases). With 7 bases removed from V and 0 bases from J, the gap between germline ends came to 12 bases. The CDR3 length is 14 residues. The germline CDR1 and CDR2 sequences are MNHEY and SVGEGT. The chain's CDR3 is CASTRDGTNYGYTF. The DNA of the CDR3 is TGTGCCAGCACCCGGGACGGTACTAACTATGGCTACACCTTC.

The sample holds many counts of this clonotype. The gene calls are TRBV12-3 or TRBV12-4 and TRBJ1-2; D may be TRBD1 (6 bases). Trimming pared 2 bases from V and 4 bases from J, leaving 11 bases between. The CDR3 loop spans 14 amino acids. The CDR3, as DNA: TGTGCCAGCAGTTTACGGGGGCCATCCTATGGCTACACCTTC. This encodes CASSLRGPSYGYTF.

This clonotype was picked up many times. The chain has TRBV6-1 and TRBJ2-7; D assignment may be TRBD1 or TRBD2 (7 bases each). V lost 2 bases, J lost 1 base, and 9 bases lay in between. CDR3 size: 14 residues. Germline CDR1 is MNHNS and CDR2 is SASEGT. CDR3 residues: CASSEQGGSYEQYF. The CDR3, as DNA: TGTGCCAGCAGTGAACAGGGGGGGTCCTACGAGCAGTACTTC.

The chain combines TRBV2 with TRBJ2-3; 9 bases are shared with TRBD2. The trim removed 5 bases at V and 1 base at J, leaving 7 bases unmatched. Looked up from germline, CDR1 is SNHLY and CDR2 is FYNNEI. This CDR3 is built from 16 residues. The CDR3 is CASSQRLAVGTDTQYF. The CDR3 nucleotides read TGTGCCAGCAGTCAACGACTAGCGGTAGGCACAGATACGCAGTATTTT.

The table lists this clonotype with many counts. The chain is built from TRBV28 and TRBJ1-6; D ambiguous. V gave up 2 bases and J gave up 7 bases, with 18 bases separating them. CDR1 is MDHEN and CDR2 is SYDVKM in the germline V gene. The CDR3 sequence is 17 residues long. The CDR3 DNA sequence: TGTGCCAGCAGTTTAGGTACTCGGCGGGCGACGAATTCACCCCTCCACTTT. Translated: CASSLGTRRATNSPLHF.

About this clonotype itself: The junction departs from the called germline gene at one end, perhaps through a read error. This chain links TRBV4-1 with TRBJ2-2, with D perhaps assigned TRBD1 or TRBD2 (5 bases each). Germline CDR1 is MGHRA and CDR2 is YSYEKL. The length of the CDR3 is 11 residues. For the CDR3, the DNA is TGCGCCAGCAGCCAAGAAGGGACGAAGTACTTT. Translated: CASSQEGTKYF.

This clonotype was seen repeatedly, ten times or more. V usage is TRBV7-9 and J usage is TRBJ1-2, with unresolved D. V was clipped by 2 bases and J by 7 bases, with 5 bases between them. Germline CDR1 reads SEHNR; CDR2 reads FQNEAQ (reference sequence). This CDR3 spans 11 amino acids. The CDR3, as DNA: TGTGCCAGCAGCTTAAGCTTTGGCTACACCTTC. Protein sequence: CASSLSFGYTF.